The TCR beta chain described here comes from a study of response to subunit inactivated influenza vaccine (dated by TCRdb to 2017 to 2018). About the study as a whole: The study used deep quantitative T cell receptor repertoire profiling to track responses to a trivalent subunit inactivated influenza vaccine. Summary of the overall study and its limitations: According to the authors, only a limited number of new T cells may be recruited by each seasonal influenza vaccination.

The method behind the library was RT-PCR. The sequencer listed for this sample is Illumina HiSeq 2500. Using fastp at Q25 and MiXCR, TCRdb reprocessed the public reads and kept productive beta chains. Every entry covers one CDR3 protein and lists the most common genes and DNA from its rows. This sample has fewer than 750,000 distinct CDR3 sequences in its table, and less than 15% of those were observed once. The top ten clones comprise approximately 12% of the sample. Points on this clonotype: No cognate antigen has been identified for it. No base qualities exist here, and no much larger clone lies one base off it.

The receptor's source is a man aged 45-60 years who received an inactivated influenza vaccine. Donor details come from another sample of the same person, matched by shared clones. The sample was PBMCs from blood, taken 12 days after vaccination.

The CDR3 sequence is CASSILGYGYTF. The nucleotides are TGTGCCAGCAGCATCTTAGGCTATGGCTACACCTTC. The chain employs TRBV7-9 and TRBJ1-2, with no confident D gene call. Looking up the germline V gene (reference sequence) yields CDR1 SEHNR and CDR2 FQNEAQ. At the junction V is shortened by 5 bases and J by 4 bases, with 8 bases in between. Counted from cysteine to phenylalanine, this CDR3 has 12 amino acids. Of all the DNA, just the CDR3 is kept, 36 bases in frame from base 1.